This T cell receptor beta chain was found in a study of T cell clonality in common variable immunodeficiency. The study's findings and limits: Fewer deletions and N-nucleotide insertions were reportedly seen in common variable immunodeficiency TCR beta sequences. Repertoire-complication correlations in CVID were limited by patient heterogeneity.

With 4 bases removed from V and 5 bases from J, the gap between germline ends came to 18 bases. Germline assignment: CDR1 SGHRS and CDR2 YFSETQ. This CDR3 spans 15 amino acids. Aged about 8 to 65 years, CVID subjects averaged around 43 years old. Both groups were predominantly of Caucasian heritage. A remark on this clone: Its antigen is not known. The read finishes 3 residues shy of the CDR3 end, and the germline J gene is used to complete it.

Sequenced by immunoSEQ multiplex PCR; TCRdb stores in-frame clones only, minus some. The record shows over 30,000 clones for this sample, with no singletons present. This chain joins TRBV5-1 and TRBJ1-2, with D maybe TRBD1 (5 bases). Material: peripheral blood mononuclear cells. This TCR came from a human donor with common variable immunodeficiency. CDR3 residues: CASSDLGAGGYGYTF. The part of the CDR3 DNA that was read is TGCGCCAGCAGCGATCTAGGGGCGGGGGGGTATGGC.